These 10 T cell receptor beta chains were all obtained from the same sample, sequenced in a study of metastatic and nonmetastatic thyroid tumors. TCRdb ran MiXCR on the PCR reads. This table has about 6,400 clones, approximately 15% appearing once. None of the patients had undergone any treatment ahead of thyroid surgery. The sequenced sample was tumor tissue. The receptors originated from a male donor with papillary thyroid cancer or a benign thyroid nodule (not recorded which). Some clones in this sample may be carry-over from other donors' samples.

V is TRBV20-1 and J is TRBJ1-6, with 7 bases fitting TRBD1. The trim removed 1 base at V and 8 bases at J, leaving 5 bases unmatched. Germline values: CDR1 DFQATT, CDR2 SNEGSKA (reference sequence). There are 14 residues in the CDR3. The CDR3 DNA sequence: TGCAGTGCTAGAGTTGGGGGGACAGATTCACCCCTCCACTTT. Translation: CSARVGGTDSPLHF.

The chain employs TRBV10-3 and TRBJ2-3; 8 bases align to TRBD2. Losses at the gene ends were 6 bases for V and 2 bases for J; bases not matched to a gene: 4. The CDR3 consists of 14 residues. The V gene's germline CDR1 is ENHRY and CDR2 SYGVKD. For the CDR3, the DNA is TGTGCCATCAGCCCGGGGGGGCCCACAGATACGCAGTATTTT. This translates into CAISPGGPTDTQYF.

This clone showed up many times. CDR3 residues: CASSAALGRMNTEAFF. The CDR3 DNA is TGTGCCAGTAGTGCGGCACTGGGCAGGATGAACACTGAAGCTTTCTTT. This sequence joins TRBV19 and TRBJ1-1; D is ambiguous. The CDR3 contains 16 residues. Trimming pared 5 bases from V and 0 bases from J, leaving 16 bases between. Germline V gene sequence: CDR1 LNHDA, CDR2 SQIVND (reference sequence).

By share, this clone ranks as medium-sized. This rearrangement joins TRBV10-3 to TRBJ1-2, with TRBD1 matching over 9 bases. Germline V gene data show CDR1 as ENHRY and CDR2 as SYGVKD. After removal of 2 bases from V and 8 bases from J, the junction contained 3 bases not matched to a gene. This CDR3 has 13 residues. CDR3: CAISETGGGGYTF. DNA of the CDR3: TGTGCCATCAGTGAGACAGGGGGCGGGGGCTACACCTTC.

By sample fraction, this clone is medium-sized (0.01 to 0.1%). The rearrangement links TRBV7-8 to TRBJ2-7; the match to TRBD1 covers 8 bases. The CDR3 length is 16 residues. V lost 5 bases to trimming and J lost 3 bases; unmatched junction nucleotides: 12. Germline CDR1 is SGHVS and CDR2 is FQNEAQ. In DNA form, the CDR3 reads TGTGCCAGCAGCGTGGGACAGGCCTCTCTACACTACGAGCAGTACTTC. Amino acids: CASSVGQASLHYEQYF.

This clone qualifies as medium-sized (0.01 to 0.1%). This sequence joins TRBV7-2 and TRBJ2-7; 9 bases line up with TRBD1. V gave up 5 bases and J gave up 6 bases; unmatched junction bases: 8. The CDR3 loop spans 14 amino acids. In germline, CDR1 is SGHTA, CDR2 FQGNSA. The CDR3 bases are TGTGCCAGCAGCACCTGGACAGGGGACCTCGAGCAGTACTTC. This encodes CASSTWTGDLEQYF.

The table lists this clone with a few counts. The chain combines TRBV6-1 with TRBJ2-7; the D is unclear. This CDR3 spans 14 amino acids. CDR1 and CDR2 from the germline V gene are MNHNS and SASEGT. V lost 5 bases to trimming and J lost 0 bases, with 11 bases between them. This CDR3 reads CASSHKSSSYEQYF. The CDR3 nucleotides read TGTGCCAGCAGTCACAAGTCGAGCTCCTACGAGCAGTACTTC.

This clone was seen ten or more times. This sequence joins TRBV9 and TRBJ2-1; 10 bases map to TRBD2. Trimming removed 1 base from V and 2 bases from J; junction bases left unmatched: 0. CDR1 and CDR2 from the germline V gene are SGDLS and YYNGEE. CDR3 length: 15 amino acids. CDR3 bases: TGTGCCAGCAGCGTACTAGCGGGAGCCTACAATGAGCAGTTCTTC. Translating gives CASSVLAGAYNEQFF.

In this sample, this clone turned up many times. In nucleotides, the CDR3 is TGTGCCAGCAGCGTATTACCGACAGGGTCCACCCTCGAGCAGTACTTC. It is translated as CASSVLPTGSTLEQYF. The genes are TRBV9 and TRBJ2-7; 7 bases fit TRBD1. The CDR3 is made up of 16 amino acids. CDR1 SGDLS and CDR2 YYNGEE come from the germline V gene. Trimming removed 1 base from V and 6 bases from J; junction bases left unmatched: 13.

Many counts were recorded for this clone. The rearrangement links TRBV5-1 to TRBJ2-5; 12 positions agree with TRBD2. The CDR3 consists of 16 residues. From germline, CDR1 is SGHRS and CDR2 YFSETQ. The V and J ends lost 0 bases and 2 bases, in that order; junction bases with no gene match: 2. The CDR3 nucleotides read TGCGCCAGCAGCTTGGGACTAGCGGGGGTTCAAGAGACCCAGTACTTC. It is translated as CASSLGLAGVQETQYF.